Listed here are 21 T cell receptor beta chains from one sample, sequenced in a study of technical replicates of blood from a handful of donors. The repertoire was sequenced with immunoSEQ multiplex PCR; TCRdb's copy has only in-frame clones and lacks some. The data contain 65,000 to 80,000 clones, roughly 96% of them singletons. The sample comprised T cells isolated from PBMCs. The receptors come from a human donor in good health.

The chain combines TRBV4-1 with TRBJ1-3, with D maybe TRBD1 (5 bases). From germline, CDR1 is MGHRA and CDR2 YSYEKL. The length of the CDR3 is 18 residues. V gave up 4 bases and J gave up 0 bases, with 19 bases separating them. The CDR3 loop is CASSPQQAAIFSGNTIYF. The CDR3 DNA reads TGCGCCAGCAGCCCCCAACAGGCTGCAATTTTCTCTGGAAACACCATATATTTT.

The V gene is TRBV9, the J gene TRBJ1-5; 8 bases line up with TRBD1. The V and J ends lost 0 bases and 8 bases, in that order; junction bases with no gene match: 25. Germline V gene sequence: CDR1 SGDLS, CDR2 YYNGEE. This CDR3 region has 21 residues. CDR3 protein: CASSVEGATGVRILREKPQHF. The CDR3 DNA sequence: TGTGCCAGCAGCGTAGAGGGTGCGACAGGGGTACGAATCTTGCGTGAAAAGCCCCAGCATTTT.

This clone was picked up one time. The chain uses TRBV7-2 and TRBJ2-5, with TRBD2 matching 8 bases. This CDR3 spans 16 amino acids. Trimming at V came to 3 bases and at J to 4 bases, leaving 10 bases not matched to a gene. The V gene's germline CDR1 is SGHTA and CDR2 FQGNSA. CDR3 DNA: TGTGCCAGCAGCTTGGGTACCAGCGGGAGAAGAGAGACCCAGTACTTC. Residues: CASSLGTSGRRETQYF.

V is TRBV21-1 and J is TRBJ1-1; TRBD1 reflects the table's D call only, with no check against the DNA. TRBV21-1 constitutes a pseudogene. The CDR3 has 14 amino acids. CDR3 in amino acids: CASSKGAFLTEAFF. CDR3 in DNA: TGTGCCAGCAGCAAAGGGGCCTTTCTCACTGAAGCTTTCTTT.

This rearrangement joins TRBV2 to TRBJ2-2, with 10 bases identical to TRBD2. Per germline, CDR1 SNHLY and CDR2 FYNNEI. This CDR3 spans 14 amino acids. V dropped 6 bases and J dropped 6; count of bases not matched to a gene: 4. DNA of the CDR3: TGTGCCAGCAGAGGAGGACTAGCGGCCGGGGAGCTGTTTTTT. Its protein is CASRGGLAAGELFF.

The rearrangement uses TRBV25-1 and TRBJ2-3; possible D gene TRBD1, 5 bases. The CDR3 consists of 14 residues. The germline CDR1 and CDR2 sequences are MGHDK and SYGVNS. The ends were cut back, 3 bases at V and 4 bases at J, with 11 bases in the middle. The CDR3: CASSDRLGADTQYF. CDR3 nucleotides: TGTGCCAGCAGTGATAGGCTAGGGGCAGATACGCAGTATTTT.

The V call is TRBV27, the J call TRBJ1-1; perhaps TRBD1 as D (5 bases). Trimming cost V 2 bases and J 1 base, with 8 bases left between them. This CDR3 contains 14 residues. CDR1 MNHEY and CDR2 SMNVEV come from the germline V gene (reference sequence). The CDR3 coding sequence is TGTGCCAGCAGTTTACAAGGGGCGAACACTGAAGCTTTCTTT. It encodes CASSLQGANTEAFF.

The V and J genes are TRBV7-2 and TRBJ1-1, with D perhaps matching TRBD1 (5 bases). Germline loops: CDR1 SGHTA, CDR2 FQGNSA. The V end lost 2 bases, the J end lost 10 bases, and 14 bases lay between the germline ends. This CDR3 comprises 13 residues. In nucleotides, the CDR3 is TGTGCCAGCAGCTTAATGGGCGGGGCGGCAGCTTTCTTT. Protein sequence: CASSLMGGAAAFF.

V gene TRBV6-1 combines with J gene TRBJ2-7; D is uncertain. Germline CDR1 reads MNHNS; CDR2 reads SASEGT. The CDR3 has 13 residues. V was clipped by 3 bases and J by 0 bases, with 6 bases between them. In nucleotides, the CDR3 is TGTGCCAGCAGTGATAGCTTCTCCTACGAGCAGTACTTC. This gives the protein CASSDSFSYEQYF.

The chain joins TRBV7-9 to TRBJ2-7; 7 positions agree with TRBD1. Germline values: CDR1 SEHNR, CDR2 FQNEAQ (reference sequence). V lost 5 bases, J lost 0 bases, and 7 bases stayed unmatched. This CDR3 is built from 15 residues. This CDR3 is CASSPFTGDSYEQYF. As DNA, the CDR3 is TGTGCCAGCAGCCCCTTCACAGGGGACTCCTACGAGCAGTACTTC. The full variable domain, its missing parts supplied by reference TRBV7-9 and TRBJ2-7, is DTGVSQNPRHKITKRGQNVTFRCDPISEHNRLYWYRQTLGQGPEFLTYFQNEAQLEKSRLLSDRFSAERPKGSFSTLEIQRTEQGDSAMYLCASSPFTGDSYEQYFGPGTRLTVT.

The chain couples TRBV5-1 to TRBJ2-7; 7 positions agree with TRBD1. The CDR3 length is 14 residues. After removal of 5 bases from V and 2 bases from J, the junction contained 7 bases not matched to a gene. Per the germline V gene, CDR1 is SGHRS and CDR2 is YFSETQ. The CDR3 reads CASRRDSLAYEQYF. CDR3 sequence (DNA): TGCGCCAGCAGACGGGACAGTTTAGCCTACGAGCAGTACTTC.

The CDR3 loop reads CASSQGDSKETQYF. CDR3 DNA: TGTGCCAGCAGCCAAGGGGACTCAAAAGAGACCCAGTACTTC. This rearrangement joins TRBV4-2 to TRBJ2-5; D perhaps matches TRBD2 (6 bases). Germline CDR1 reads LGHNA; CDR2 reads YNFKEQ. The CDR3 spans 14 residues. Trimming removed 1 base from V and 3 bases from J, with 9 bases in between.

The chain is built from TRBV5-6 and TRBJ2-3; D may be TRBD2 (6 bases). V lost 3 bases to trimming and J lost 6 bases, with 14 bases between them. Germline CDR1 SGHDT, CDR2 YYEEEE. The CDR3 spans 14 residues. CDR3 sequence reads: CASSWRRVTDTQYF. The CDR3 bases are TGTGCCAGCAGCTGGCGGAGGGTGACGGATACGCAGTATTTT. The variable domain in full, completed from reference TRBV5-6 and TRBJ2-3, reads DAGVTQSPTHLIKTRGQQVTLRCSPKSGHDTVSWYQQALGQGPQFIFQYYEEEERQRGNFPDRFSGHQFPNYSSELNVNALLLGDSALYLCASSWRRVTDTQYFGPGTRLTVL.

The rearrangement joins TRBV29-1 to TRBJ2-4, with 7 bases aligning to TRBD2. With V trimmed by 6 bases and J by 7 bases, 6 bases remained unmatched. The CDR3 has 12 residues. CDR1 and CDR2 from the germline V gene are SQVTM and ANQGSEA. CDR3 loop: CSVRRDYNIQYF. The CDR3 DNA is TGCAGCGTGCGCCGGGACTATAACATTCAGTACTTC.

This chain joins TRBV6-5 and TRBJ1-1; D gene uncertain. This CDR3 has 13 residues. Germline CDR1 reads MNHEY; CDR2 reads SVGAGI. V lost 2 bases and J lost 0, with 4 bases in between. CDR3 amino acids: CASSYDMNTEAFF. CDR3 DNA: TGTGCCAGCAGTTACGACATGAACACTGAAGCTTTCTTT.

CDR3 in amino acids: CASSRTLGTEAFF. The CDR3 DNA is TGTGCCAGCAGTCGGACTCTCGGCACTGAAGCTTTCTTT. This chain joins TRBV2 and TRBJ1-1; no definite D call. Trimming shortened V by 5 bases and J by 4 bases, and 11 bases separated the two germline ends. The CDR3 is made up of 13 amino acids. Germline V gene data show CDR1 as SNHLY and CDR2 as FYNNEI.

CDR3 sequence reads: CASSVKAGNTGELFF. Here the CDR3 DNA reads TGTGCCAGCAGCGTAAAGGCGGGAAACACCGGGGAGCTGTTTTTT. The chain couples TRBV9 to TRBJ2-2, with a possible D match to TRBD2 (6 bases). Trimming shortened V by 1 base and J by 2 bases, and 9 bases separated the two germline ends. Looked up from germline, CDR1 is SGDLS and CDR2 is YYNGEE. This CDR3 has 15 amino acids.

This chain links TRBV28 with TRBJ1-5, with 7 bases fitting TRBD1. This CDR3 region has 14 residues. Germline assignment: CDR1 MDHEN and CDR2 SYDVKM. Trimming took 2 bases from V and 6 from J; bases not matched to a gene: 4. CDR3 amino acids: CASSLSRGTQPQHF. CDR3 sequence (DNA): TGTGCCAGCAGTTTAAGCAGGGGGACTCAGCCCCAGCATTTT.

The chain uses TRBV6-1 and TRBJ1-5, with D perhaps TRBD1 (5 bases). V was clipped by 5 bases and J by 1 base, with 12 bases between them. The CDR3 extends over 15 amino acids. Germline CDR1 and CDR2: MNHNS and SASEGT. The CDR3 nucleotides are TGTGCCAGCAGTTTTAAACAGGAGAGCAATCAGCCCCAGCATTTT. It encodes CASSFKQESNQPQHF.

J is TRBJ2-7 and V is TRBV9; no reliable D call. The CDR3 is 13 amino acids. Germline CDR1 reads SGDLS; CDR2 reads YYNGEE. V was pared by 3 bases and J by 0 bases, with 7 bases between. The CDR3 is CASSESSSYEQYF. The CDR3 DNA sequence: TGTGCCAGCAGCGAGTCCAGCTCCTACGAGCAGTACTTC.

This clone was detected once. For the CDR3, the DNA is TGTGCCAGCAGCGCCTTTGGTGCGGATGGCTACACCTTC. It encodes CASSAFGADGYTF. The genes are TRBV25-1 and TRBJ1-2; D is ambiguous. This CDR3 spans 13 amino acids. Trimming shortened V by 6 bases and J by 6 bases, and 14 bases separated the two germline ends. CDR1 is MGHDK and CDR2 is SYGVNS in the germline V gene.